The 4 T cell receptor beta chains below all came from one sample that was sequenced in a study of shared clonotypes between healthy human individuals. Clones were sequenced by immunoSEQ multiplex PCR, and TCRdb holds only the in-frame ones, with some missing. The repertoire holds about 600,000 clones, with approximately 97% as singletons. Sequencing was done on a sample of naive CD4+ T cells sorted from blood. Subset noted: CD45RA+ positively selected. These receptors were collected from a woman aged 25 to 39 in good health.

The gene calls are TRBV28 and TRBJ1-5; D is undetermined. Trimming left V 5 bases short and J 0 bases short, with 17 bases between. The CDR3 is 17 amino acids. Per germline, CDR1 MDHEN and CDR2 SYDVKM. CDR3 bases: TGTGCCAGCAGTGATGCGTCCAGAGCGGATAGCAATCAGCCCCAGCATTTT. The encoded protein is CASSDASRADSNQPQHF.

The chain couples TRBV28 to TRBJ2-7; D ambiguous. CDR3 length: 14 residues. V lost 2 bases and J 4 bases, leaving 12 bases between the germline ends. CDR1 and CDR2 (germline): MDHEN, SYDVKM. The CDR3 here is CASSLPAPKYEQYF. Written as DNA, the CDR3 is TGTGCCAGCAGTTTACCGGCTCCCAAGTACGAGCAGTACTTC. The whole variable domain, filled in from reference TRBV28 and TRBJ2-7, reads DVKVTQSSRYLVKRTGEKVFLECVQDMDHENMFWYRQDPGLGLRLIYFSYDVKMKEKGDIPEGYSVSREKKERFSLILESASTNQTSMYLCASSLPAPKYEQYFGPGTRLTVT.

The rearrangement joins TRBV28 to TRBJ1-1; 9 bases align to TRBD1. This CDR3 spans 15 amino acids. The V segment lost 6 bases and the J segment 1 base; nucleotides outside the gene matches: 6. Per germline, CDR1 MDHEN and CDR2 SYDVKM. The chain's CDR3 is CASRTQGQGNTEAFF. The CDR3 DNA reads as TGTGCCAGCAGGACCCAGGGACAGGGGAACACTGAAGCTTTCTTT. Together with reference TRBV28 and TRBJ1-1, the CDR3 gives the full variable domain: DVKVTQSSRYLVKRTGEKVFLECVQDMDHENMFWYRQDPGLGLRLIYFSYDVKMKEKGDIPEGYSVSREKKERFSLILESASTNQTSMYLCASRTQGQGNTEAFFGQGTRLTVV.

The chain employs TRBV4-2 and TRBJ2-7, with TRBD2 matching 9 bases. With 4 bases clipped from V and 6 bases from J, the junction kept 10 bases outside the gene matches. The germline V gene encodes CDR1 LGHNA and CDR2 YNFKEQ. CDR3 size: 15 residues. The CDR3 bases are TGTGCCAGCAGCCCGAGGGCGGGAGGGCCTTTCGAGCAGTACTTC. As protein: CASSPRAGGPFEQYF.